Here is one T cell receptor (beta chain) with its context. The antigen is undetermined. A multiplex PCR was run with 60 Vbeta primers and 13 Jbeta primers. Data came from immunoSEQ multiplex PCR; TCRdb stores just in-frame clones and leaves some out. The sample records 150,000 or so clones, about 80% being singletons. The sample originates from a study of cytomegalovirus exposure and HLA in healthy donors. Study-level findings and limits: It was reported that TCR beta sequences correctly inferred the HLA-A and HLA-B alleles for most subjects.

What was sequenced was PBMCs. The origin of this receptor is a woman aged 35 to 49 in good health and CMV-seronegative.

The CDR3 spells CASSDGQSNSPLHF. CDR3 nucleotides: TGTGCCAGCAGCGACGGACAGTCTAATTCACCCCTCCACTTT. The chain employs TRBV11-2 and TRBJ1-6, with D possibly matching TRBD1 (6 bases). V lost 5 bases and J lost 6, with 11 bases in between. Germline loops: CDR1 SGHAT, CDR2 FQNNGV. This CDR3 is built from 14 residues.